This passage covers 5 T cell receptor beta chains from one sample sequenced in a study of OX40 agonist ivuxolimab in advanced cancers. TCRdb's table, derived via immunoSEQ multiplex PCR, lists solely in-frame clones and lacks some. The sample carries more than 80,000 clones, approximately 87% recorded once. Sample: CD4+ or CD8+ T cells sorted from blood, taken in a trial of the OX40 agonist ivuxolimab. Every receptor here comes from an adult with an advanced solid tumor such as melanoma, head and neck, liver or kidney cancer.

In its sample, this clone was seen once. This chain uses TRBV6-5 with TRBJ2-7; D is unclear. Trimming removed 5 bases at V and 2 bases at J, with 16 bases between. Germline lookup yields CDR1 MNHEY and CDR2 SVGAGI. The CDR3 runs to 15 residues. The CDR3 region has the DNA TGTGCCAGCAGTCTAGACGGCCCGTCAACCTACGAGCAGTACTTC. The encoded protein is CASSLDGPSTYEQYF.

This clone turned up a few times. The chain joins TRBV27 to TRBJ2-7, with a possible D match to TRBD1 (6 bases). CDR1 MNHEY and CDR2 SMNVEV come from the germline V gene (reference sequence). CDR3 length: 15 residues. The V and J ends lost 3 bases and 1 base respectively, with 13 bases between them. This chain's CDR3 is CASSFRTVISYEQYF. Here the CDR3 DNA reads TGTGCCAGCAGTTTTAGGACAGTTATTTCCTACGAGCAGTACTTC.

The chain couples TRBV7-6 to TRBJ1-6; D may be TRBD1 (6 bases). Germline CDR1 SGHVS, CDR2 FNYEAQ. With 1 base removed from V and 8 bases from J, the gap between germline ends came to 9 bases. The CDR3 has 14 residues. The CDR3 loop is CASSLVQGDSPLHF. In nucleotides, the CDR3 is TGTGCCAGCAGCTTAGTACAGGGTGATTCACCCCTCCACTTT.

The CDR3 DNA reads as TGTGCCAGCAGGCTCAGAGACAGTAACTCACCCCTCCACTTT. It translates to CASRLRDSNSPLHF. This sequence joins TRBV2 and TRBJ1-6, with D possibly being TRBD1 (5 bases). V was shortened by 6 bases and J by 10 bases, with 16 bases between the two germline ends. Per the germline V gene, CDR1 is SNHLY and CDR2 is FYNNEI. This CDR3 comprises 14 residues.

The chain couples TRBV5-6 to TRBJ1-2; 12 nucleotides line up with TRBD1. In germline, CDR1 is SGHDT, CDR2 YYEEEE. CDR3 length equals 15 residues. V lost 4 bases and J lost 3; bases outside the gene matches: 4. CDR3 DNA sequence: TGTGCCAGCAGCCCGGGGACAGGGGGCGACTATGGCTACACCTTC. Translated: CASSPGTGGDYGYTF.